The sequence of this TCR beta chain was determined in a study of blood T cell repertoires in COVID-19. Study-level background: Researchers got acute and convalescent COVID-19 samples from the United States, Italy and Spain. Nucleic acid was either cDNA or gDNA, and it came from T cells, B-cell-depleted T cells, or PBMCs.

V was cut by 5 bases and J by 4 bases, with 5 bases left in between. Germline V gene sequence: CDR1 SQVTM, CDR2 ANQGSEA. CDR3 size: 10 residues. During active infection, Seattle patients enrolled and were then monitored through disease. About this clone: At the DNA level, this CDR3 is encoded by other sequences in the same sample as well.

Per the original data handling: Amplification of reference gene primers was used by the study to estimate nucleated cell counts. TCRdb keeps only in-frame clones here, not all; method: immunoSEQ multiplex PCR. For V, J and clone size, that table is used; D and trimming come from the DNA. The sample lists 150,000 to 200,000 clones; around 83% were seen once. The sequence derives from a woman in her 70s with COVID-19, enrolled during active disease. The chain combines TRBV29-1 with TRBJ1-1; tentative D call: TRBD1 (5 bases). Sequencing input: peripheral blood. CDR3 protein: CSVRGTEAFF. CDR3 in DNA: TGCAGCGTTAGGGGCACTGAAGCTTTCTTT.